This is a list of T cell receptor beta chains from one sample in a study of Ad26.COV2.S vaccination and SARS-CoV-2 variants. The repertoire was sequenced with immunoSEQ multiplex PCR; TCRdb's copy has only in-frame clones and lacks some. The sample has 430,000 or so clones, around nine tenths seen once. The material sequenced was peripheral blood, taken in a trial of Ad26.COV2.S vaccine versus placebo. These receptors all come from a person aged 18-60 years who received the Ad26.COV2.S COVID-19 vaccine or a placebo. Each CDR3 is given with its conserved first and last residue. The order of the fields is V gene, CDR3 protein.

v_call: TRBV30
cdr3_aa: CAWTQGQAEAFF

v_call: TRBV5-5
cdr3_aa: CASSLVAGGHSPLHF

v_call: TRBV27
cdr3_aa: CASSLSPSGKQYF

v_call: TRBV7-8
cdr3_aa: CASSLIADNEQFF

v_call: TRBV10-1
cdr3_aa: CASQRQGGTEAFF

v_call: TRBV10-3
cdr3_aa: CATGRDSFSYEQYF

v_call: TRBV6-5
cdr3_aa: CASSYSSVFNYNEQFF

v_call: TRBV12-5
cdr3_aa: CASGLVPAVRGYTF

v_call: TRBV6-5
cdr3_aa: CASTLDGMNTEAFF

v_call: TRBV2
cdr3_aa: CASSETGVILRETQYF

v_call: TRBV27
cdr3_aa: CASRETGGGDGYTF

v_call: TRBV18
cdr3_aa: CASSPSRGSYEQYF

v_call: TRBV29-1
cdr3_aa: CSVVGQGAKTEAFF